This TCR beta chain was documented in a study of T-cell memory formation after mild COVID-19. Study-wide points: Clones that got smaller from day 15 to 85 had even CD4/CD8, while clones growing later tipped toward CD4+. The study found contracting CD4+ clones mainly in CM and EM and contracting CD8+ clones in EMRA. Some responding clones appeared in pre-infection memory, suggesting cross-reactive memory joined.

TCRdb redid the calling of the 5' RACE reads with MiXCR, one entry per CDR3 protein. Of 280,000 or so distinct CDR3 sequences listed, roughly 8.2% are singletons. Trimming stripped 0 bases from V and 5 bases from J, with 7 bases between. CDR1 is DFQATT, CDR2 SNEGSKA, per germline (reference sequence). The CDR3 consists of 12 residues. This clonotype was observed at least ten times. Its antigen remains unidentified. The chain is built from TRBV20-1 and TRBJ1-1; D gene ambiguous. Sequenced input: PBMCs or a T cell subset sorted from them (not recorded which). The TCR was taken from a man between 18 and 35 years old who had mild COVID-19 (a few samples of this study predate the infection). Cell type and time point are not known. This CDR3 is CSAREGWTEAFF. The CDR3 DNA follows: TGCAGTGCTAGAGAAGGGTGGACTGAAGCTTTCTTT.